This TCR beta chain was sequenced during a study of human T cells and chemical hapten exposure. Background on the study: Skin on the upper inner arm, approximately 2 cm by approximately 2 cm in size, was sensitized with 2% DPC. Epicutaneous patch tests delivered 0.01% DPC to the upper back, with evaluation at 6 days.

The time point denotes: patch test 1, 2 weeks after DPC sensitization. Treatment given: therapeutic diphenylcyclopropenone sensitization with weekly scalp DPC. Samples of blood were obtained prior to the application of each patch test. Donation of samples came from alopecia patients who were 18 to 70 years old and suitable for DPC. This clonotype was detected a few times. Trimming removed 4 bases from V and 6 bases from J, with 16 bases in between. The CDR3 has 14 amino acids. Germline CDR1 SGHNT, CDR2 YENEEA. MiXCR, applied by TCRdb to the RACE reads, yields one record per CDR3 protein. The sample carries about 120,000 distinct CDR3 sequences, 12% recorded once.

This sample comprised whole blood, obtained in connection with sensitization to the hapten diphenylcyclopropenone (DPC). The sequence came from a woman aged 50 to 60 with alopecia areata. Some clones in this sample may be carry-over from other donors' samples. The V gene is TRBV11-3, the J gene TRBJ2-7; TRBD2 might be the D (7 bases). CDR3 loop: CASSSAAGAREQYF. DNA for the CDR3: TGTGCCAGCAGCTCCGCGGCGGGGGCTCGCGAGCAGTACTTC.